This T cell receptor beta chain was sequenced during a study of T cell therapy after organ transplantation. The V end was cut by 4 bases, the J end by 5 bases, with 17 bases between. In germline, CDR1 is MGHRA, CDR2 YSYEKL. This CDR3 comprises 15 residues. The time point is: 20-29 weeks after completion of therapy. Drug-resistant or recurrent cytomegalovirus affected these solid-organ transplant recipient patients. Clones were read by immunoSEQ multiplex PCR, and TCRdb kept only the in-frame ones, dropping some. Counted here are about 20,000 clones, 84% occurring once; the ten biggest clones make up about 35%. With respect to this clone: Its antigen is not identified.

Whole-study findings and limits: In nonresponders, reduced coverage from low CD8+ yield may limit detected expansions. Both transferred clonotypes and endogenous ones absent from products apparently reconstituted.

The TCR sequence derives from a human patient who had received a solid organ transplant and had CMV disease. Some T cells may be transferred from the graft donor. The sequencing used CD8+ T cells from blood, collected after autologous CMV-specific T cell therapy. V usage is TRBV4-1 and J usage is TRBJ1-2; tentative D call: TRBD1 (5 bases). CDR3 sequence (DNA): TGCGCCAGCAGCCGGCCCGAGGGGACGGGGTATGGCTACACCTTC. Its translation is CASSRPEGTGYGYTF.